These T cell receptor beta chains were read from a single sample in a study of CD8 T cells in ankylosing spondylitis. One entry per CDR3 protein results from TCRdb running MiXCR on the 5' RACE reads. The table shows more than 250,000 distinct CDR3 sequences, with 11% occurring only once. Sequenced material: blood, either unsorted or a sorted T cell fraction (not recorded which). The receptors were gathered from a female donor with ankylosing spondylitis or in good health (not recorded which). CDR3s include the opening cysteine and the closing phenylalanine or tryptophan. Only some rows state a clone size, as once, few, many or a class for expanded clones.

clone size,V gene,CDR3 protein
many,TRBV12-3/TRBV12-4,CASNNRDGEQYF
few,TRBV21-1,CASSKARLAGDNTGELFF
many,TRBV7-3,CASSPTKSSTDTQYF
.,TRBV5-1,CASSPGQAVTGELFF
few,TRBV20-1,CSAGSLRGNQETQYF
.,TRBV11-2,CASSLQSGNYNEQFF
many,TRBV7-2,CASSSPGLVNNEQFF
.,TRBV7-9,CASSEQGGSNQPQHF
many,TRBV7-2,CASSFWGLDEQFF
few,TRBV28,CASGPSDRGLSPLHF
.,TRBV9,CASSYGTSGTHYEQYF
many,TRBV20-1,CSARRRGTDTQYF
many,TRBV10-3,CAIKATTSGKETQYF
few,TRBV20-1,CSASPAGFGMETQYF
few,TRBV5-8,CASCIGGEGGEQFF
few,TRBV10-3,CAISVGQGNEQFF
many,TRBV28,CASSLTGGRNTIYF
.,TRBV2,CASSERPAGEQFF
many,TRBV7-8,CASSLGASGVSTDTQYF
.,TRBV5-1,CASSRQTPDKETQYF
.,TRBV29-1,CSAPRGGGYTF
.,TRBV5-6,CASSLDSPGQGPNQPQHF
many,TRBV20-1,CSATGTAGANVLTF
many,TRBV5-1,CASRHLTGLNSPRSYEQYF
many,TRBV9,CASSDLLRGGSYNEQFF
.,TRBV3-1,CASSQRSGYTF
.,TRBV7-9,CASSNGAPWETQYF
few,TRBV28,CASSLGLGSSFTYEQYF
many,TRBV9,CASSATGTRINRDEQFF
many,TRBV20-1,CSARESGGWGYTF
.,TRBV19,CASRGGIMQYF
many,TRBV6-1,CASSPGSRRPQHF
many,TRBV12-5,CASGLDGEAFF
many,TRBV6-4,CASSEQGGTDTQYF
many,TRBV12-3/TRBV12-4,CASSAYRGGQETQYF
few,TRBV15,CATSNGGRNTDTQYF
few,TRBV11-2,CASSPSTSRVLLLNTEAFF
many,TRBV20-1,CSARDWSNEQYF
few,TRBV20-1,CCANPPGLAIYNEQFF
many,TRBV28,CASRRPRLAGTTDTQYF
few,TRBV3-1,CASSQAGGGEKLFF
many,TRBV20-1,CSPKGGRNTDTQYF
many,TRBV15,CATKGVGTDTQYF
.,TRBV20-1,CSAAGQGTSYEQYF
many,TRBV12-3/TRBV12-4,CASRLDRGYSNQPQHF
many,TRBV20-1,CSVPRGTEAFF
many,TRBV12-3/TRBV12-4,CASSFPAGGEQYF
.,TRBV7-2,CASSSRPYNEQFF
many,TRBV10-3,CAISDGSSNQPQHF
.,TRBV14,CASSQRWQLQHTGELFF
.,TRBV7-3,CASSSAAGLADQNEQFF
many,TRBV27,CASSLSGRGEKLFF
many,TRBV6-8,CASSYPGPTGYATNEKLFF
once,TRBV5-1,CASCLRGQGPYNEQFF